Given below is one T cell receptor beta chain in context. The entry originates in a study of T cell changes during pregnancy in multiple sclerosis. Produced via immunoSEQ multiplex PCR; TCRdb's table is partial and in-frame only. The sample has about 40,000 clones, more than 90% seen once. V lost 3 bases, J lost 4 bases, and 7 bases stayed unmatched. The CDR3 runs 18 residues. Germline V CDR1 and CDR2: MNHEY, SMNVEV (reference sequence). This sequence originates from a female donor with multiple sclerosis, enrolled in a pregnancy study. This rearrangement joins TRBV27 to TRBJ2-1; TRBD2 matches 15 bases. The sequencing here drew on CD8+ T cells from peripheral blood mononuclear cells, taken in the first trimester of pregnancy. CDR3 residues: CASSLGTSGGPLYNEQFF. CDR3 nucleotides: TGTGCCAGCAGTTTGGGGACTAGCGGGGGGCCTTTATACAATGAGCAGTTCTTC.